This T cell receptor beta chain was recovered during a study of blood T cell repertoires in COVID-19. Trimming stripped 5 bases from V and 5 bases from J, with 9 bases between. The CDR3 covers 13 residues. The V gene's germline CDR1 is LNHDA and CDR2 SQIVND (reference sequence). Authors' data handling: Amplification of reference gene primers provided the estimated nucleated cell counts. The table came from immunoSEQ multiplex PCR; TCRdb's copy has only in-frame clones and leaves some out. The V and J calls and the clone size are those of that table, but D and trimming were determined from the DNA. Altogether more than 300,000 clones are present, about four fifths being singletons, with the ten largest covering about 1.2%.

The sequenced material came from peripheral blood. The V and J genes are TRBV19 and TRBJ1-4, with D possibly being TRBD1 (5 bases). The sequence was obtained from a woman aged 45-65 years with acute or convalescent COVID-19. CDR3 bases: TGTGCCAGTAGTTGGGGGGAGAATGAAAAACTGTTTTTT. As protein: CASSWGENEKLFF.